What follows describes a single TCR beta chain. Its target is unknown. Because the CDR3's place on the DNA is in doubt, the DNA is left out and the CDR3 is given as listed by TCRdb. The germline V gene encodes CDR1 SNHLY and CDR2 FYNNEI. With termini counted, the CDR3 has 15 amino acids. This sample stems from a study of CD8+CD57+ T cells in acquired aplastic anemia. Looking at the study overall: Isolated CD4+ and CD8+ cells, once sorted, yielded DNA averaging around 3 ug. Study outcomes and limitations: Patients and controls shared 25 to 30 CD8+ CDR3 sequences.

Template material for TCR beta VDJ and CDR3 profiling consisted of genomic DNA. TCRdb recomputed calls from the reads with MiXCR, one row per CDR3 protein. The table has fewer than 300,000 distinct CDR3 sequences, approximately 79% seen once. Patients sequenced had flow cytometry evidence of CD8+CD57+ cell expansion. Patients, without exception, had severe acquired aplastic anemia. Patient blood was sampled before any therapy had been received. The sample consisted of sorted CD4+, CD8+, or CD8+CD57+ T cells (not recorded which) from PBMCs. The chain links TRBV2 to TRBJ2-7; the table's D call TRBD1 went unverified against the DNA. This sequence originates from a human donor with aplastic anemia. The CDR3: CASGDWGTGTQYFYF.